This TCR beta chain was captured by sequencing in a study of PD-1 blockade in classical Hodgkin lymphoma. The overall study: Treatment was intravenous nivolumab, 3 mg/kg every 2 weeks, until progression. Study-wide findings and caveats: Some patients started nivolumab under 1 year after ASCT, and they were excluded. Diversity similar to that of newly diagnosed patients was seen at baseline in complete responders. In newly diagnosed patients, baseline TCR diversity was reportedly below that of healthy donors.

There are 16 residues in the CDR3. From germline, CDR1 is KGHSH and CDR2 LQKENI. The V and J ends lost 3 bases and 5 bases, in that order; junction bases with no gene match: 8. Notes on this clone: The target antigen is unknown.

Profiling relied on immunoSEQ multiplex PCR, and the TCRdb table lists in-frame clones only, not all of them. The sample records about 28,000 clones, over 75% being singletons. Time point indicated: cycle 4 day 1 (C4D1), after 6 weeks of nivolumab. Every patient experienced relapse after autologous stem cell transplantation, and brentuximab vedotin exposure varied. Sequences were derived from peripheral blood mononuclear cells (PBMCs), sampled before the fourth cycle of nivolumab. The origin of this receptor is a human donor with classical Hodgkin lymphoma. This chain uses TRBV18 with TRBJ2-1, with 9 bases identical to TRBD2. The CDR3 is CASSPRIAGEDNEQFF. Written as DNA, the CDR3 is TGTGCCAGCTCACCTCGGATAGCGGGAGAGGACAATGAGCAGTTCTTC.